This passage covers 10 T cell receptor beta chains from one sample sequenced in a study of early T cells in non-severe SARS-CoV-2 infection. TCRdb processed the 5' RACE reads anew with MiXCR; each CDR3 protein has one entry. The table lists about 36,000 distinct CDR3 sequences, 6% to 7.5% of them singletons. Sequences were derived from whole blood, sampled at baseline. These receptor sequences come from an adult who was a healthcare worker with PCR-confirmed SARS-CoV-2 infection or an uninfected control (not recorded which).

This clonotype was observed many times. V gene TRBV12-3 or TRBV12-4 combines with J gene TRBJ2-7, with D unresolved. V lost 5 bases to trimming and J lost 2 bases, with 13 bases between them. The CDR3 consists of 14 residues. CDR3 amino acids: CASSASGPAYEQYF. The CDR3 coding sequence is TGTGCCAGCAGTGCCTCCGGGCCAGCCTACGAGCAGTACTTC.

The chain employs TRBV30 and TRBJ1-1; tentatively, D is TRBD1 (6 bases). Trimming shortened V by 4 bases and J by 7 bases, and 16 bases separated the two germline ends. The CDR3 covers 13 residues. CDR1 and CDR2 (germline): GTSNPN, SVGIG (reference sequence). This CDR3 is CAWTSRNRDEAFF. For the CDR3, the DNA is TGTGCCTGGACCTCAAGGAACAGGGATGAAGCTTTCTTT.

This clonotype was counted many times. The chain employs TRBV7-9 and TRBJ2-1; 8 nucleotides align to TRBD1. The CDR3 runs 14 residues. Germline V gene lookup returns CDR1 SEHNR and CDR2 FQNEAQ (reference sequence). Losses at the gene ends were 3 bases for V and 9 bases for J; bases not matched to a gene: 7. The CDR3 coding sequence is TGTGCCAGCAGCTTGTGGACAGGGAGGAGTGAGCAGTTCTTC. This codes for CASSLWTGRSEQFF.

This clonotype was seen more than once but under ten times. The chain employs TRBV28 and TRBJ2-2; TRBD2 might be the D (6 bases). Germline-derived CDR1 and CDR2 are MDHEN and SYDVKM. The CDR3 loop spans 14 amino acids. Trimming cost V 6 bases and J 5 bases, with 13 bases left between them. Here the CDR3 DNA reads TGTGCCAGCAGGCGGAGGAGGGTTACCGGGGAGCTGTTTTTT. Protein: CASRRRRVTGELFF.

This chain connects TRBV10-2 to TRBJ2-5; D remains ambiguous. Per the germline V gene, CDR1 is WSHSY and CDR2 is SAAADI. V was shortened by 5 bases and J by 5 bases, with 9 bases between the two germline ends. The CDR3 is made up of 12 amino acids. The CDR3 loop is CASSQIGETQYF. DNA of the CDR3: TGCGCCAGCAGTCAGATTGGGGAGACCCAGTACTTC.

This clonotype was seen many times. This rearrangement joins TRBV7-9 to TRBJ2-2; no clear D gene. The ends were cut back, 10 bases at V and 0 bases at J, with 9 bases in the middle. The germline CDR1 and CDR2 sequences are SEHNR and FQNEAQ (reference sequence). The CDR3 runs to 13 residues. This chain's CDR3 is CATHSTNTGELFF. The CDR3 coding sequence is TGTGCCACCCACAGTACGAACACCGGGGAGCTGTTTTTT. Supplemented by reference TRBV7-9 and TRBJ2-2, the full variable domain reads DTGVSQNPRHKITKRGQNVTFRCDPISEHNRLYWYRQTLGQGPEFLTYFQNEAQLEKSRLLSDRFSAERPKGSFSTLEIQRTEQGDSAMYLCATHSTNTGELFFGEGSRLTVL.

Worth noting for this clonotype: Given a much more abundant clone one base away, this may be a read error. The chain has TRBV10-3 and TRBJ1-2; TRBD1 agrees at 9 bases. In germline, CDR1 is ENHRY, CDR2 SYGVKD. The CDR3 is 14 residues long. V lost 8 bases to trimming and J lost 4 bases; unmatched junction nucleotides: 8. CDR3 DNA: TGTGCCATCGGGGCCGGGACAGGGAGCTATGGCTACACCTTC. Amino acid sequence: CAIGAGTGSYGYTF.

This chain joins TRBV30 and TRBJ1-6; no definite D call. V lost 3 bases, J lost 5 bases, and 11 bases lay in between. Germline-derived CDR1 and CDR2 are GTSNPN and SVGIG (reference sequence). CDR3 length: 14 amino acids. CDR3 DNA sequence: TGTGCCTGGAGACGGCTGGGGAATAATTCACCCCTCCACTTT. It translates to CAWRRLGNNSPLHF.

The V call is TRBV28, the J call TRBJ1-2; 8 bases map to TRBD1. Per germline, CDR1 MDHEN and CDR2 SYDVKM. Trimming took 5 bases from V and 8 from J; bases not matched to a gene: 13. The CDR3 length is 15 residues. The CDR3 sequence is CASSPGSDRGYGYTF. CDR3 coding DNA: TGTGCCAGCAGTCCTGGATCTGACAGGGGTTACGGCTACACCTTC.

This clonotype was counted many times. J is TRBJ1-2 and V is TRBV7-9, with D unclear. The CDR3 is made up of 13 amino acids. CDR1 is SEHNR, CDR2 FQNEAQ, per germline (reference sequence). Trimming took 5 bases from V and 5 from J, leaving 12 bases between them. In DNA form, the CDR3 reads TGTGCCAGCAGCGCGAATGGGAGATATGGCTACACCTTC. Its translation: CASSANGRYGYTF.